This T cell receptor (beta chain) emerged from a study of early T cells in non-severe SARS-CoV-2 infection. Study summary: Bulk RNA isolated from unsorted whole blood underwent sequencing; chains were not paired.

Study-wide results and limits: Missing private and CD4 specificities, VDJdb matching favored anti-spike CD8 responses.

Germline V gives CDR1 LNHDA, CDR2 SQIVND (reference sequence). This CDR3 region has 14 residues. V was clipped by 3 bases and J by 2 bases; unmatched bases: 2. This clonotype has more than one count but fewer than ten. What it recognizes is unknown. Individual cDNA molecules each received unique molecular identifiers attached to them. TCRdb itself ran the 5' RACE reads through MiXCR, one entry per CDR3 protein. Altogether 80,000 to 100,000 distinct CDR3 sequences are present, approximately 15% being singletons, with the ten largest covering roughly 6%. The origin of this receptor is an adult who was a healthcare worker with PCR-confirmed SARS-CoV-2 infection or an uninfected control (not recorded which). This chain joins TRBV19 and TRBJ2-7; 9 positions match TRBD2. The sequenced material came from whole blood. The CDR3 region is CASSIVAGAYEQYF. For the CDR3, the DNA is TGTGCCAGTAGTATTGTAGCGGGGGCCTACGAGCAGTACTTC.